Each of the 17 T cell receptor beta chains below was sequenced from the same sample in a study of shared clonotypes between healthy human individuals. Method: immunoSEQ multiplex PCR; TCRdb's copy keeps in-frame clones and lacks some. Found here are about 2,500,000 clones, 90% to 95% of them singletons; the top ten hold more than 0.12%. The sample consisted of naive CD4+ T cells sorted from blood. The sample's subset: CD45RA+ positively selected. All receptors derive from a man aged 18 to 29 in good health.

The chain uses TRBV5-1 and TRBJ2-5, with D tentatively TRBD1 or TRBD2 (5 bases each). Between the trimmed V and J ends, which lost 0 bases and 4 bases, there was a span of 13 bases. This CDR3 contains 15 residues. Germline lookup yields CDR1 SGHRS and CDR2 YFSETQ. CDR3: CASSLGTGRVETQYF. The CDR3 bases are TGCGCCAGCAGCTTGGGCACGGGACGAGTAGAGACCCAGTACTTC.

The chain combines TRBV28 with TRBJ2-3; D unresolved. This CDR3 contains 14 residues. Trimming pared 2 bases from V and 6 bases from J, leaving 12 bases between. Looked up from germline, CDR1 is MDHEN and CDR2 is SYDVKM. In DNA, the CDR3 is TGTGCCAGCAGTTTAACCCGGGCGGAGGATACGCAGTATTTT. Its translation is CASSLTRAEDTQYF. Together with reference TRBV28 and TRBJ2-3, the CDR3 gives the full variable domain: DVKVTQSSRYLVKRTGEKVFLECVQDMDHENMFWYRQDPGLGLRLIYFSYDVKMKEKGDIPEGYSVSREKKERFSLILESASTNQTSMYLCASSLTRAEDTQYFGPGTRLTVL.

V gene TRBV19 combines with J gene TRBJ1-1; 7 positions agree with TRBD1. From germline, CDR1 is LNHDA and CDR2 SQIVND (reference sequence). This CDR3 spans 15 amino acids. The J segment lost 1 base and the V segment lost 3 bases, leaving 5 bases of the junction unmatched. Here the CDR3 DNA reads TGTGCCAGTAGTATGGTACCAGGGGGGAACACTGAAGCTTTCTTT. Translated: CASSMVPGGNTEAFF.

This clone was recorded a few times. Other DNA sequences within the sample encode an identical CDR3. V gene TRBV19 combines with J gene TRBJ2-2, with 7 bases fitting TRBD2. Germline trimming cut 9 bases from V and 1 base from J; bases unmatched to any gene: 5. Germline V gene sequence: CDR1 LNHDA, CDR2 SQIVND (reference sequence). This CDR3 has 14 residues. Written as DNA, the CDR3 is TGTGCCAGCAGCGGGACGGTGAACACCGGGGAGCTGTTTTTT. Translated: CASSGTVNTGELFF. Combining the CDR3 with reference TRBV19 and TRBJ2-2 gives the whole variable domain DGGITQSPKYLFRKEGQNVTLSCEQNLNHDAMYWYRQDPGQGLRLIYYSQIVNDFQKGDIAEGYSVSREKKESFPLTVTSAQKNPTAFYLCASSGTVNTGELFFGEGSRLTVL.

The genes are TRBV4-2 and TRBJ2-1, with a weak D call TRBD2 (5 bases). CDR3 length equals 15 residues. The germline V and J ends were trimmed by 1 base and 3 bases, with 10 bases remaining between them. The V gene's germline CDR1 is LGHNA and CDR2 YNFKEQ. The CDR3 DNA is TGTGCCAGCAGCCAAGTAATCGGGAACTACAATGAGCAGTTCTTC. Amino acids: CASSQVIGNYNEQFF.

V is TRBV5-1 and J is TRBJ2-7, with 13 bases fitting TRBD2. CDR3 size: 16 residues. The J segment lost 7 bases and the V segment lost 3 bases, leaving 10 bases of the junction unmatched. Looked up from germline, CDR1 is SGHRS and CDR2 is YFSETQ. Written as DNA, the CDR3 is TGCGCCAGCAGCTCAAGCGGACTAGCGGGGGTAGGAGAGCAGTACTTC. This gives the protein CASSSSGLAGVGEQYF.

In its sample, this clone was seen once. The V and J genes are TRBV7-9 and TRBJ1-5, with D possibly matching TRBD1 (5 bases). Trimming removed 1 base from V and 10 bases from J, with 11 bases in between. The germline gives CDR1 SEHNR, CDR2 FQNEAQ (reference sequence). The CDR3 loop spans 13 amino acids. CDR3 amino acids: CASSLGQGLPQHF. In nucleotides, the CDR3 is TGTGCCAGCAGCTTAGGGCAGGGTTTACCCCAGCATTTT.

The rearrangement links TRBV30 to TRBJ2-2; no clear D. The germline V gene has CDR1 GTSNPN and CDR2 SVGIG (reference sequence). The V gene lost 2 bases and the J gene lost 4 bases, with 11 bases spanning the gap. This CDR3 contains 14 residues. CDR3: CAWSLSRGTGELFF. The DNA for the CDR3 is TGTGCCTGGAGTTTAAGCCGCGGCACCGGGGAGCTGTTTTTT.

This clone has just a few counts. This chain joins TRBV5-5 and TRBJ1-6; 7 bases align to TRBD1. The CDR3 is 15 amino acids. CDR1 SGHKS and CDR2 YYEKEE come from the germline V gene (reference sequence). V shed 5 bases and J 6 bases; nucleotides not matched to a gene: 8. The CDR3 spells CASRFGQDVNSPLHF. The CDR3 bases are TGTGCCAGCAGATTTGGACAGGACGTTAATTCACCCCTCCACTTT.

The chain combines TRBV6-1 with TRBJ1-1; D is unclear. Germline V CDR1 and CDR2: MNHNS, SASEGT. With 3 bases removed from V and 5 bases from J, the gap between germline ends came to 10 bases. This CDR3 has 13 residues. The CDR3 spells CASSESGRTEAFF. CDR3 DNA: TGTGCCAGCAGTGAGTCCGGAAGGACTGAAGCTTTCTTT.

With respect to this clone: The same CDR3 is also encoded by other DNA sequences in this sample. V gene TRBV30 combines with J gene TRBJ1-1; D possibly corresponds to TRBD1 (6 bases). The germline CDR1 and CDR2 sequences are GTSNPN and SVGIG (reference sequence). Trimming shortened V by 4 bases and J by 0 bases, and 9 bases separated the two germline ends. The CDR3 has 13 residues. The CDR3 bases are TGTGCCTGGACCGGACAGCTGAACACTGAAGCTTTCTTT. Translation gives CAWTGQLNTEAFF.

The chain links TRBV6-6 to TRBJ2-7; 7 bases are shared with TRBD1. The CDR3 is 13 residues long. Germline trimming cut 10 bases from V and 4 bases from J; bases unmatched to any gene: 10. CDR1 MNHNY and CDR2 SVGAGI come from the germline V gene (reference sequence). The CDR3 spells CATVRDSPYEQYF. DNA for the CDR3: TGTGCCACCGTGAGGGACAGCCCATACGAGCAGTACTTC.

CDR3: CASSPKQGTYGYTF. The CDR3 DNA reads TGTGCCAGCTCACCAAAGCAGGGAACCTATGGCTACACCTTC. The chain recombines TRBV18 with TRBJ1-2, with D possibly matching TRBD1 (5 bases). V lost 2 bases and J lost 4, with 11 bases in between. Germline values: CDR1 KGHSH, CDR2 LQKENI. This CDR3 comprises 14 residues. Full variable domain (rest looked up from reference TRBV18 and TRBJ1-2): NAGVMQNPRHLVRRRGQEARLRCSPMKGHSHVYWYRQLPEEGLKFMVYLQKENIIDESGMPKERFSAEFPKEGPSILRIQQVVRGDSAAYFCASSPKQGTYGYTFGSGTRLTVV.

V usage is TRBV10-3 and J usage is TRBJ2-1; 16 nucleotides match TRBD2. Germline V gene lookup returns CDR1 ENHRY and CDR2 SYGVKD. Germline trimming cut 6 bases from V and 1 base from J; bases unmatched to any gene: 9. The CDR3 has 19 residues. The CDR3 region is CAISSEGLAGGGSYNEQFF. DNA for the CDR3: TGTGCCATCAGCTCCGAGGGACTAGCGGGAGGGGGGTCCTACAATGAGCAGTTCTTC.

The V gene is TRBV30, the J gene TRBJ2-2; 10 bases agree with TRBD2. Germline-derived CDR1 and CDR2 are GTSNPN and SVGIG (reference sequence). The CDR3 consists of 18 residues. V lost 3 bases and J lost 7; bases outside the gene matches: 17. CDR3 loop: CAWRFGTDPLAGVGELFF. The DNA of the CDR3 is TGTGCCTGGAGGTTCGGGACAGACCCTCTAGCGGGGGTCGGGGAGCTGTTTTTT.

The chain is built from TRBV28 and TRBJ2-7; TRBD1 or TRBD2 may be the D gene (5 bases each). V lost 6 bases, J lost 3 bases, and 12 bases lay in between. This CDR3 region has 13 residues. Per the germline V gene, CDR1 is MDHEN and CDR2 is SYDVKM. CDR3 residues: CASRGDRVYEQYF. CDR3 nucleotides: TGTGCCAGCAGGGGGGATAGGGTCTACGAGCAGTACTTC.

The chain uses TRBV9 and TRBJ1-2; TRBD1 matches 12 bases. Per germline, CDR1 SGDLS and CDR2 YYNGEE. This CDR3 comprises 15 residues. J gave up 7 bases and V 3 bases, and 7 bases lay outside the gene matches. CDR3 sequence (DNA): TGTGCCAGCAGCGCCTGGGACAGGGGGCCGTCTGGCTACACCTTC. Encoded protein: CASSAWDRGPSGYTF.